This T cell receptor (beta chain) comes out of a study of T cells in Graves' hyperthyroidism and ophthalmopathy. This CDR3 comprises 10 residues. CDR1 is SGHVS, CDR2 FQNEAQ, per germline. V was clipped by 5 bases and J by 6 bases, with 4 bases between them. Uncontrolled infection, other autoimmune disease, pregnancy or lactation led to exclusion. This clonotype was recorded once. Amplified TCR beta CDR3 regions derived from RNA transcripts. During a first-round RT-PCR of the TCR CDR3, the HTBI primer set was used. TCRdb reprocessed the multiplex PCR reads with MiXCR, giving one entry per CDR3 protein. The repertoire includes some 600,000 distinct CDR3 sequences, approximately 44% of them detected once, and just over 8% sits in the top ten.

Input material: peripheral blood or thyroid tissue (not recorded which). The receptor was derived from a woman younger than 35 with Graves' hyperthyroidism. This rearrangement joins TRBV7-8 to TRBJ2-5; D unclear. CDR3 residues: CASSPQTQYF. The CDR3, as DNA: TGTGCCAGCAGCCCTCAGACCCAGTACTTC.